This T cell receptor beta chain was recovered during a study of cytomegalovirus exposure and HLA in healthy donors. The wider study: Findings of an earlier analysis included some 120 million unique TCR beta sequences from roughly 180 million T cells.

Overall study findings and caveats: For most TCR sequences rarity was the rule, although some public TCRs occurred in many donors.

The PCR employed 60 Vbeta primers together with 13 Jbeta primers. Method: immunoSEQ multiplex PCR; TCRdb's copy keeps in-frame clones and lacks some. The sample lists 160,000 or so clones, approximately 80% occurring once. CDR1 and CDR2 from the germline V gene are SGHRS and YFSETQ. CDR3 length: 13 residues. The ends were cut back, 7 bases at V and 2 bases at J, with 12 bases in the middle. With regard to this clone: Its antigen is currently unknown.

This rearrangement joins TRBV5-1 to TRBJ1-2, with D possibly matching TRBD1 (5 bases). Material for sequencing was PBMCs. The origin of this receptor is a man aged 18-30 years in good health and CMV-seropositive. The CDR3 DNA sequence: TGCGCCAGCCGGGCCGGGGGGAACTATGGCTACACCTTC. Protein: CASRAGGNYGYTF.